What follows are 22 T cell receptor beta chains derived from one specimen sequenced in a study of shared clonotypes between healthy human individuals. Here immunoSEQ multiplex PCR was the method, and the copy in TCRdb shows in-frame clones only, minus some. Here the sample spans about 1.1 million clones, about four fifths being singletons. The sequenced sample consisted of memory CD4+ T cells from PBMCs. Subset in this sample: CD45RA-negative fraction. The receptor source for this set is a young man in good health. Some clones in this sample may be carry-over from other donors' samples.

As regards this clone: In the same sample, other DNA sequences code for this CDR3. This chain links TRBV7-9 with TRBJ1-5, with 7 bases aligning to TRBD1. Trimming took 5 bases from V and 2 from J; bases not matched to a gene: 3. Germline assignment: CDR1 SEHNR and CDR2 FQNEAQ (reference sequence). This CDR3 spans 14 amino acids. CDR3 residues: CASSRDRGNQPQHF. The CDR3 region has the DNA TGTGCCAGCAGCCGAGACAGGGGCAATCAGCCCCAGCATTTT.

The chain couples TRBV10-3 to TRBJ2-1; the D gene is possibly TRBD2 (5 bases). The germline V gene encodes CDR1 ENHRY and CDR2 SYGVKD. The ends were cut back, 0 bases at V and 4 bases at J, with 7 bases in the middle. This CDR3 has 14 amino acids. CDR3 protein: CAISESAEYNEQFF. CDR3 nucleotide sequence: TGTGCCATCAGTGAGTCAGCGGAATACAATGAGCAGTTCTTC.

The chain couples TRBV5-1 to TRBJ2-2; 7 nucleotides agree with TRBD2. V trimming: 2 bases; J trimming: 4 bases; junction bases outside the gene matches: 5. This CDR3 contains 15 residues. Germline CDR1 SGHRS, CDR2 YFSETQ. For the CDR3, the DNA is TGCGCCAGCAGCTTTCCAGCGGGGTCCACCGGGGAGCTGTTTTTT. Its protein is CASSFPAGSTGELFF.

The V and J genes are TRBV2 and TRBJ1-5, with no clear D. In germline, CDR1 is SNHLY, CDR2 FYNNEI. Trimming shortened V by 2 bases and J by 0 bases, and 8 bases separated the two germline ends. The CDR3 spans 15 residues. The CDR3 sequence is CASSENSYSNQPQHF. The CDR3 region has the DNA TGTGCCAGCAGTGAAAACAGCTATAGCAATCAGCCCCAGCATTTT.

This clone has a single count. V and J are TRBV5-1 and TRBJ2-5; D unresolved. Looked up from germline, CDR1 is SGHRS and CDR2 is YFSETQ. V shed 1 base and J shed 2 bases, with 12 bases lying between them. CDR3 length: 15 amino acids. CDR3 in amino acids: CASSLYSQQQETQYF. The CDR3 nucleotides read TGCGCCAGCAGCTTGTATTCCCAGCAACAAGAGACCCAGTACTTC. Full variable domain (remainder filled in from reference TRBV5-1 and TRBJ2-5): KAGVTQTPRYLIKTRGQQVTLSCSPISGHRSVSWYQQTPGQGLQFLFEYFSETQRNKGNFPGRFSGRQFSNSRSEMNVSTLELGDSALYLCASSLYSQQQETQYFGPGTRLLVL.

This chain links TRBV7-9 with TRBJ1-2; 9 bases align to TRBD1. The CDR3 sequence is 14 residues long. Unmatched junction bases numbered 5, after V lost 3 bases and J lost 6 bases. Germline V gene sequence: CDR1 SEHNR, CDR2 FQNEAQ (reference sequence). This CDR3 reads CASSFGDRDHGYTF. The CDR3 coding sequence is TGTGCCAGCAGCTTCGGGGACAGGGATCATGGCTACACCTTC.

This rearrangement joins TRBV5-1 to TRBJ2-5, with 8 bases identical to TRBD1. Germline CDR1 is SGHRS and CDR2 is YFSETQ. The CDR3 loop spans 15 amino acids. With 0 bases clipped from V and 3 bases from J, the junction kept 4 bases outside the gene matches. The CDR3 sequence is CASSLGSQGEETQYF. The CDR3 DNA reads TGCGCCAGCAGCTTGGGTTCACAGGGGGAAGAGACCCAGTACTTC. Looking up the rest from reference TRBV5-1 and TRBJ2-5 gives the full variable domain: KAGVTQTPRYLIKTRGQQVTLSCSPISGHRSVSWYQQTPGQGLQFLFEYFSETQRNKGNFPGRFSGRQFSNSRSEMNVSTLELGDSALYLCASSLGSQGEETQYFGPGTRLLVL.

The chain combines TRBV5-1 with TRBJ1-1, with TRBD1 identical over 7 bases. Germline lookup yields CDR1 SGHRS and CDR2 YFSETQ. Trimming removed 4 bases from V and 4 bases from J; junction bases left unmatched: 13. The CDR3 extends over 16 amino acids. The CDR3 loop reads CASSGTTGLRLTEAFF. For the CDR3, the DNA is TGCGCCAGCAGCGGCACGACAGGGTTGCGTCTCACTGAAGCTTTCTTT.

Only a few counts were recorded for this clone. This rearrangement joins TRBV27 to TRBJ1-5; 7 positions match TRBD1. CDR3 length: 16 residues. The V segment lost 4 bases and the J segment 6 bases; nucleotides outside the gene matches: 12. Germline V gene sequence: CDR1 MNHEY, CDR2 SMNVEV (reference sequence). In nucleotides, the CDR3 is TGTGCCAGCAGTTCGGCCGACAGGGTGGGAACTCAGCCCCAGCATTTT. It yields the protein CASSSADRVGTQPQHF.

This CDR3 is CASSQVKSGEAFF. The CDR3 coding sequence is TGTGCCAGCAGCCAAGTGAAGTCAGGTGAAGCTTTCTTT. The V and J genes are TRBV14 and TRBJ1-1; D is unresolved. The CDR3 covers 13 residues. V was clipped by 1 base and J by 7 bases, with 10 bases between them. Germline CDR1 reads SGHDN; CDR2 reads FVKESK.

V gene TRBV7-9 combines with J gene TRBJ2-5, with TRBD2 as a possible D gene (5 bases). CDR3 length: 13 amino acids. The germline CDR1 and CDR2 sequences are SEHNR and FQNEAQ (reference sequence). The V end lost 1 base, the J end lost 7 bases, and 10 bases lay between the germline ends. DNA for the CDR3: TGTGCCAGCAGCTTAGGAGTCGCGGGGACCCAGTACTTC. This sequence encodes CASSLGVAGTQYF.

The chain employs TRBV6-4 and TRBJ1-2; 7 bases agree with TRBD1. Germline V gene data show CDR1 as MRHNA and CDR2 as SNTAGT. The ends lost 0 bases at V and 9 bases at J; junction bases unmatched: 13. This CDR3 has 16 amino acids. The CDR3: CASSDSKAGQFMRYTF. The CDR3 DNA is TGTGCCAGCAGTGACTCGAAGGCGGGACAGTTTATGCGCTACACCTTC.

The chain couples TRBV5-1 to TRBJ2-7; D gene unclear. This CDR3 comprises 12 residues. V lost 2 bases and J 3 bases, leaving 6 bases between the germline ends. Germline loops: CDR1 SGHRS, CDR2 YFSETQ. The CDR3 DNA reads as TGCGCCAGCAGCTTAAAAGGCTACGAGCAGTACTTC. Its protein product is CASSLKGYEQYF.

This sequence joins TRBV5-5 and TRBJ1-4, with D uncertain. V lost 1 base, J lost 6 bases, and 16 bases lay in between. The germline CDR1 and CDR2 sequences are SGHKS and YYEKEE (reference sequence). The CDR3 contains 16 residues. This CDR3 reads CASSLFTLTPDEKLFF. CDR3 sequence (DNA): TGTGCCAGCAGCTTGTTCACACTGACCCCTGATGAAAAACTGTTTTTT.

The chain carries TRBV4-3 and TRBJ2-6, with D possibly being TRBD1 (6 bases). The V and J ends lost 0 bases and 0 bases respectively, with 12 bases between them. There are 18 residues in the CDR3. CDR1 is LGHNA, CDR2 YSLEER, per germline. CDR3 in amino acids: CASSQDGRGGSGANVLTF. The CDR3 DNA sequence: TGCGCCAGCAGCCAAGATGGTCGAGGGGGCTCTGGGGCCAACGTCCTGACTTTC.

The chain uses TRBV5-5 and TRBJ2-3, with no clear D. The CDR3 totals 13 residues. Germline V CDR1 and CDR2: SGHKS, YYEKEE (reference sequence). V was clipped by 2 bases and J by 0 bases, with 4 bases between them. CDR3 nucleotides: TGTGCCAGCAGCTTTCGTAGCACAGATACGCAGTATTTT. Translating gives CASSFRSTDTQYF.

This clone was found once. V usage is TRBV4-1 and J usage is TRBJ1-2; TRBD1 matches at 9 bases. Germline CDR1 reads MGHRA; CDR2 reads YSYEKL. V dropped 4 bases and J dropped 8; count of bases not matched to a gene: 8. The CDR3 consists of 14 residues. The CDR3 nucleotides read TGCGCCAGCAGCCTCTTACAGGGGGCGGGGGGCTACACCTTC. Its protein product is CASSLLQGAGGYTF.

In its sample, this clone was seen many times. The CDR3 nucleotides are TGTGCCAGCACCTACTTGGGACTAGCGGGACCCGCCCGGGTAACTACGCAGTATTTT. Its protein is CASTYLGLAGPARVTTQYF. This chain joins TRBV5-4 and TRBJ2-3, with 13 bases matching TRBD2. With 6 bases clipped from V and 8 bases from J, the junction kept 21 bases outside the gene matches. The germline V gene encodes CDR1 SGHNT and CDR2 YYREEE (reference sequence). The CDR3 extends over 19 amino acids. The full variable domain, its missing parts supplied by reference TRBV5-4 and TRBJ2-3, is ETGVTQSPTHLIKTRGQQVTLRCSSQSGHNTVSWYQQALGQGPQFIFQYYREEENGRGNFPPRFSGLQFPNYSSELNVNALELDDSALYLCASTYLGLAGPARVTTQYFGPGTRLTVL.

This clone was seen a handful of times. The chain uses TRBV30 and TRBJ1-4; the D is unclear. CDR1 GTSNPN and CDR2 SVGIG come from the germline V gene (reference sequence). The CDR3 length is 15 residues. Between the trimmed V and J ends, which lost 3 bases and 4 bases, there was a span of 15 bases. The CDR3 DNA is TGTGCCTGGAGATGGAATCTTGGTAGTAATGAAAAACTGTTTTTT. This codes for CAWRWNLGSNEKLFF.

This clone appeared a single time. The rearrangement links TRBV4-1 to TRBJ2-1; perhaps TRBD1 as D (6 bases). From germline, CDR1 is MGHRA and CDR2 YSYEKL. V was shortened by 1 base and J by 10 bases, with 17 bases between the two germline ends. The length of the CDR3 is 15 residues. CDR3 sequence reads: CASSQVQRDIREQFF. The CDR3 DNA reads TGCGCCAGCAGCCAAGTTCAGAGGGACATTCGGGAGCAGTTCTTC.

This clone was observed a handful of times. This chain connects TRBV5-6 to TRBJ2-4, with D hard to call. Trimming pared 3 bases from V and 7 bases from J, leaving 17 bases between. CDR1 is SGHDT, CDR2 YYEEEE, per germline. The CDR3 sequence is 15 residues long. CDR3 amino acids: CASSSRRSQVNIQYF. DNA for the CDR3: TGTGCCAGCAGCTCGAGACGCTCCCAAGTGAACATTCAGTACTTC.

Here the CDR3 DNA reads TGCGCCAGCAGCGGGGGACCTAGGGGGACCCAGTACTTC. It is translated as CASSGGPRGTQYF. The V call is TRBV5-1, the J call TRBJ2-5; D assignment may be TRBD1 or TRBD2 (5 bases each). Trimming pared 4 bases from V and 7 bases from J, leaving 14 bases between. The length of the CDR3 is 13 residues. Germline loops: CDR1 SGHRS, CDR2 YFSETQ.